Below, 18 T cell receptor beta chains from the same sample are listed, as sequenced in a study of molecular identifiers for immune sequencing clone quantification. A single record per CDR3 protein comes from TCRdb applying MiXCR to the PCR reads. Counted here are over 300,000 distinct CDR3 sequences, roughly a quarter occurring once; the ten biggest clones make up about 0.73%. The specimen was naive CD8+ T cells from blood, with Jurkat cell RNA spiked in. The subset: FACS-sorted CD8+CD4-CCR7+CD45RA+ naive T cells. The source is a human donor in good health. Some libraries in this study had Jurkat cell RNA spiked in.

The count of this clonotype is one. The J gene is TRBJ2-3, the V gene TRBV14; TRBD2 matches at 8 bases. The CDR3 covers 14 residues. The trim removed 4 bases at V and 8 bases at J, leaving 8 bases unmatched. CDR1 and CDR2 from the germline V gene are SGHDN and FVKESK. The CDR3 is CASSLLAAGGTQYF. CDR3 DNA: TGTGCCAGCAGCCTACTAGCGGCGGGAGGTACGCAGTATTTT. Together with reference TRBV14 and TRBJ2-3, the CDR3 gives the full variable domain: EAGVTQFPSHSVIEKGQTVTLRCDPISGHDNLYWYRRVMGKEIKFLLHFVKESKQDESGMPNNRFLAERTGGTYSTLKVQPAELEDSGVYFCASSLLAAGGTQYFGPGTRLTVL.

The V and J genes are TRBV10-3 and TRBJ2-7; 8 bases are shared with TRBD1. This CDR3 has 15 residues. Trimming at V came to 6 bases and at J to 6 bases, leaving 13 bases not matched to a gene. Germline-derived CDR1 and CDR2 are ENHRY and SYGVKD. CDR3 bases: TGTGCCATCAGGGACTACGAGACAGGGGTTGGCGAGCAGTACTTC. It translates to CAIRDYETGVGEQYF.

This clonotype was counted a few times. J is TRBJ2-3 and V is TRBV7-6; D perhaps matches TRBD1 (6 bases). This CDR3 contains 15 residues. The germline V gene encodes CDR1 SGHVS and CDR2 FNYEAQ. V was clipped by 1 base and J by 4 bases, with 12 bases between them. CDR3 amino acids: CASSLGGLFADTQYF. The CDR3 region has the DNA TGTGCCAGCAGCTTAGGGGGGCTATTCGCAGATACGCAGTATTTT.

This clonotype was counted ten times or more. The chain joins TRBV5-5 to TRBJ1-5; D gene uncertain. The CDR3 is 18 residues long. Trimming cost V 2 bases and J 2 bases, with 20 bases left between them. The V gene's germline CDR1 is SGHKS and CDR2 YYEKEE (reference sequence). For the CDR3, the DNA is TGTGCCAGCAGCTTCGACGGAGCAGCTTTCGGGGGCAATCAGCCCCAGCATTTT. Translating gives CASSFDGAAFGGNQPQHF.

To note about this clonotype: This could be a read error, since a much larger clone is one nucleotide away. Here the CDR3 reads CASAGVAINIQYF. The CDR3 DNA is TGTGCCTCAGCGGGCGTAGCCATAAACATTCAGTACTTC. This rearrangement joins TRBV12-3 or TRBV12-4 to TRBJ2-4, with D possibly being TRBD2 (6 bases). CDR3 length: 13 amino acids.

This clonotype was counted many times. V gene TRBV7-9 combines with J gene TRBJ1-6, with 7 bases lining up with TRBD1. Germline V gives CDR1 SEHNR, CDR2 FQNEAQ (reference sequence). The CDR3 totals 14 residues. The V segment lost 5 bases and the J segment 7 bases; nucleotides outside the gene matches: 5. In nucleotides, the CDR3 is TGTGCCAGCAGCCCAAGACAGGGCAATTCACCCCTCCACTTT. Amino acids: CASSPRQGNSPLHF.

The V call is TRBV5-1, the J call TRBJ1-1; D is undetermined. V was cut by 7 bases and J by 1 base, with 14 bases left in between. Germline V gives CDR1 SGHRS, CDR2 YFSETQ. The CDR3 extends over 14 amino acids. CDR3 DNA: TGCGCCAGCGGCTGGAACGGACCGAACACTGAAGCTTTCTTT. This translates into CASGWNGPNTEAFF.

This clonotype was seen many times. The chain employs TRBV19 and TRBJ2-7; D perhaps matches TRBD1 (5 bases). This CDR3 region has 13 residues. Germline V gene lookup returns CDR1 LNHDA and CDR2 SQIVND (reference sequence). The V end was cut by 1 base, the J end by 7 bases, with 11 bases between. Here the CDR3 DNA reads TGTGCCAGTAGTATAGGACAGTCTGGGGAGCAGTACTTC. Its protein product is CASSIGQSGEQYF.

The sample holds many counts of this clonotype. J is TRBJ2-7 and V is TRBV7-9, with TRBD1 identical over 8 bases. Germline trimming cut 4 bases from V and 3 bases from J; bases unmatched to any gene: 8. This CDR3 comprises 15 residues. Germline CDR1 and CDR2: SEHNR and FQNEAQ (reference sequence). DNA of the CDR3: TGTGCCAGCAGCTCCGGACAGGGCAGCGGCTACGAGCAGTACTTC. Translation gives CASSSGQGSGYEQYF.

The DNA for the CDR3 is TGTGCCAGCAGTTCATATCTAGGGGCCCAAGAGACCCAGTACTTC. Protein product: CASSSYLGAQETQYF. The V and J genes are TRBV28 and TRBJ2-5, with D perhaps matching TRBD1 (5 bases). The CDR3 loop spans 15 amino acids. V was shortened by 4 bases and J by 1 base, with 13 bases between the two germline ends. From germline, CDR1 is MDHEN and CDR2 SYDVKM.

Remarks on this clonotype: This may be a read error, as it is one base from a much larger clone. The chain carries TRBV7-2 and TRBJ2-5; D call uncertain. The ends were cut back, 5 bases at V and 3 bases at J, with 13 bases in the middle. The germline V gene has CDR1 SGHTA and CDR2 FQGNSA. The CDR3 sequence is 14 residues long. CDR3 in DNA: TGTGCCAGCAGCCCCTATGTAGGGAAAGAGACCCAGTACTTC. Protein sequence: CASSPYVGKETQYF.

This clonotype was detected a few times. The rearrangement joins TRBV4-3 to TRBJ2-7; unclear D gene. V gave up 0 bases and J gave up 2 bases, with 11 bases separating them. Germline V gene data show CDR1 as LGHNA and CDR2 as YSLEER. CDR3 length: 15 amino acids. This CDR3 is CASSQDRYGPYEQYF. CDR3 DNA sequence: TGCGCCAGCAGCCAAGATCGGTACGGCCCCTACGAGCAGTACTTC.

This clonotype was recorded once. A much larger clone lies a single base off, so this may be a read error. The chain employs TRBV18 and TRBJ2-2, with D tentatively TRBD1 or TRBD2 (5 bases each). This CDR3 is 15 amino acids long. Looked up from germline, CDR1 is KGHSH and CDR2 is LQKENI. The CDR3 reads CASSRTGPNTGEPFF. The CDR3 DNA sequence: TGTGCCAGCTCAAGAACAGGCCCCAACACCGGGGAGCCGTTTTTT.

V and J are TRBV7-9 and TRBJ1-2; maybe TRBD1 (5 bases). The ends were cut back, 2 bases at V and 1 base at J, with 14 bases in the middle. CDR1 is SEHNR and CDR2 is FQNEAQ in the germline V gene (reference sequence). The CDR3 sequence is 16 residues long. The CDR3 is CASSLFPTGVNYGYTF. DNA for the CDR3: TGTGCCAGCAGCTTATTCCCCACAGGAGTTAACTATGGCTACACCTTC.

V usage is TRBV6-2 or TRBV6-3 and J usage is TRBJ1-5; possibly TRBD1 for D (5 bases). This CDR3 is built from 16 residues. V was clipped by 6 bases and J by 5 bases, with 20 bases between them. The V gene's germline CDR1 is MNHEY and CDR2 SVGEGT. The CDR3 nucleotides read TGTGCCAGCAGATCGGGGGTAAGCGTTAACCATCAGCCCCAGCATTTT. Translating gives CASRSGVSVNHQPQHF.

This clonotype was seen more than once but under ten times. The rearrangement links TRBV7-9 to TRBJ1-5, with unresolved D. CDR1 and CDR2 (germline): SEHNR, FQNEAQ (reference sequence). CDR3 length: 13 amino acids. V shed 5 bases and J shed 6 bases, with 11 bases lying between them. This chain's CDR3 is CASSPPGGQPQHF. The CDR3 nucleotides read TGTGCCAGCAGCCCCCCAGGTGGTCAGCCCCAGCATTTT.

The table lists this clonotype with a few counts. The rearrangement joins TRBV5-1 to TRBJ2-5, with a tentative D call TRBD2 (6 bases). The CDR3 sequence is 14 residues long. V lost 7 bases and J lost 5, with 18 bases in between. Germline V lookup: CDR1 SGHRS, CDR2 YFSETQ. The CDR3 region is CASASLGGAETQYF. CDR3 coding DNA: TGCGCCAGCGCGAGTCTAGGAGGGGCCGAGACCCAGTACTTC.

To note about this clonotype: It may be a read error: a sequence one base away is much more abundant. This rearrangement joins TRBV7-2 to TRBJ2-7, with TRBD2 as a possible D gene (5 bases). Trimming stripped 0 bases from V and 0 bases from J, with 15 bases between. Looked up from germline, CDR1 is SGHTA and CDR2 is FQGNSA. This CDR3 has 17 residues. CDR3 protein: CASSLAPASPRSYEQYF. The CDR3 DNA reads TGTGCCAGCAGCTTAGCGCCGGCTAGCCCGCGCTCCTACGAGCAGTACTTC.